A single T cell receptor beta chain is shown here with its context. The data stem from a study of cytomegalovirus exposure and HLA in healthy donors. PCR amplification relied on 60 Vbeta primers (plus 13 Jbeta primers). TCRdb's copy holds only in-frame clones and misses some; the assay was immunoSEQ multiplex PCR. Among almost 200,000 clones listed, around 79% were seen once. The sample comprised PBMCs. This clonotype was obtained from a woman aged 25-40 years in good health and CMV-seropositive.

DNA of the CDR3: TGTGCCAGCAGCCATCTCCTCCGGGCAAGCGGGGGGGCCAATGAGCAGTTCTTC. Translating it yields CASSHLLRASGGANEQFF. V gene TRBV14 combines with J gene TRBJ2-1; TRBD2 matches at 10 bases. J lost 6 bases, V lost 3 bases, and 14 bases had no gene match. CDR1 and CDR2 from the germline V gene are SGHDN and FVKESK. The CDR3 contains 18 residues.